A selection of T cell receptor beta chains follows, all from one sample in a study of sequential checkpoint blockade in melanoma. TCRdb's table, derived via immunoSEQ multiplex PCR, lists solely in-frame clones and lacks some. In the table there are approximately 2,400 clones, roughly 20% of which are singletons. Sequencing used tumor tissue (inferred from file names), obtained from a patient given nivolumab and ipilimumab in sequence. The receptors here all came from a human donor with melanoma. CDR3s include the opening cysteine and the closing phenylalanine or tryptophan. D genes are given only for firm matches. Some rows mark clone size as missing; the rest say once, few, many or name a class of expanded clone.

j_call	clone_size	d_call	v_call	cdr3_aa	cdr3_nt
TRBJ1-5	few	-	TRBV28	CASSLSLAGNQPQHF	TGTGCCAGCAGTTTATCCCTAGCCGGCAATCAGCCCCAGCATTTT
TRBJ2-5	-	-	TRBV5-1	CASSSGGGLQETQYF	TGCGCCAGCAGCTCCGGAGGGGGGCTCCAAGAGACCCAGTACTTC
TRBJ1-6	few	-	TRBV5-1	CASSPARGLGSPLHF	TGCGCCAGCAGCCCCGCCCGGGGCTTAGGTTCACCCCTCCACTTT
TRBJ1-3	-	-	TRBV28	CASSSNPGNTIYF	TGTGCCAGCAGCTCGAATCCAGGAAACACCATATATTTT
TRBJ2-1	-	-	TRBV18	CASSPMQGNEQFF	TGTGCCAGCTCACCAATGCAGGGCAATGAGCAGTTCTTC
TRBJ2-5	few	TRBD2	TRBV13	CASSLGLAGVGETQYF	TGTGCCAGCAGCCTAGGACTAGCGGGAGTTGGGGAGACCCAGTACTTC
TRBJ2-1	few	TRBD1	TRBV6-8	CASSYGGQGPYNEQFF	TGTGCCAGCAGTTACGGTGGACAGGGGCCGTACAATGAGCAGTTCTTC
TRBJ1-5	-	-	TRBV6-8	CAIRDTDQPQHF	TGTGCCATCAGGGACACCGATCAGCCCCAGCATTTT
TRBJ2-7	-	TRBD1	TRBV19	CASSIDRAGGEYEQYF	TGTGCCAGTAGTATAGATCGGGCAGGGGGTGAGTACGAGCAGTACTTC
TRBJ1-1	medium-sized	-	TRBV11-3	CASSLLVSGWDTEAFF	TGTGCCAGCAGCCTCCTAGTTTCAGGGTGGGACACTGAAGCTTTCTTT
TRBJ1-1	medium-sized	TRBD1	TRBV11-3	CASSSQGAVTEAFF	TGTGCCAGCAGCTCTCAGGGGGCGGTCACTGAAGCTTTCTTT
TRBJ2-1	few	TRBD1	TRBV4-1	CASSHSQGASYNEQFF	TGCGCCAGCAGCCACAGCCAGGGGGCATCCTACAATGAGCAGTTCTTC
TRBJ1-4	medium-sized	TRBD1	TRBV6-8	CASSYSISQRQGNEKLFF	TGTGCCAGCAGTTACTCGATTTCTCAACGACAGGGTAATGAAAAACTGTTTTTT
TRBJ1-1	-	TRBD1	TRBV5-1	CASSSRQGLTAEAFF	TGCGCCAGCAGTTCCCGACAGGGATTGACGGCTGAAGCTTTCTTT
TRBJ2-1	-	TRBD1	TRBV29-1	CSTGELYNEQFF	TGCAGCACAGGGGAACTATACAATGAGCAGTTCTTC
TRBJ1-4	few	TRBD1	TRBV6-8	CASTYRQGTNEKLFF	TGTGCCAGCACCTACCGACAGGGAACTAATGAAAAACTGTTTTTT
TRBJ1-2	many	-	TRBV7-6	CASSAGAGGSYGYTF	TGTGCCAGCAGCGCAGGGGCGGGGGGGAGTTATGGCTACACCTTC
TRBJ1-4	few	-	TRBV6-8	CASSYRKSGLTNEKLFF	TGTGCCAGCAGTTACCGCAAATCAGGACTAACTAATGAAAAACTGTTTTTT
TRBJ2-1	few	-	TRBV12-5	CASIPGLPYNEQFF	TGTGCCAGCATCCCAGGGTTACCTTACAATGAGCAGTTCTTC
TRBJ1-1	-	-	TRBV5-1	CASSLDVGANTEAFF	TGCGCCAGCAGCTTGGATGTGGGGGCCAACACTGAAGCTTTCTTT
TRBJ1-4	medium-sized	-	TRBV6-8	CASSGLVEANEKLFF	TGTGCCAGCAGTGGACTGGTAGAGGCTAATGAAAAACTGTTTTTT
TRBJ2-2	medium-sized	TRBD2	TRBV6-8	CASRRLTIAGSHGELFF	TGTGCCAGCAGAAGACTTACTATAGCGGGGTCGCACGGGGAGCTGTTTTTT
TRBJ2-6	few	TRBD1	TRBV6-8	CASRASTRDRGAGANVLTF	TGTGCCAGCAGAGCTAGTACCCGGGACAGGGGTGCTGGGGCCAACGTCCTGACTTTC
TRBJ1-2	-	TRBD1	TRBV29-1	CSVGWTGRSTNYGYTF	TGCAGCGTCGGCTGGACAGGCCGATCTACTAACTATGGCTACACCTTC
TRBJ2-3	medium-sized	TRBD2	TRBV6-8	CASSDSPSGSTDTQYF	TGTGCCAGCAGTGACTCTCCTAGCGGGAGCACAGATACGCAGTATTTT
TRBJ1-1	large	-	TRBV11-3	CASSLQWGATEAFF	TGTGCCAGCAGCTTACAGTGGGGGGCGACTGAAGCTTTCTTT
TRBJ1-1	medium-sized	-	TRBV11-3	CASSTKPGTPEAFF	TGTGCCAGCAGCACGAAGCCGGGTACCCCTGAAGCTTTCTTT
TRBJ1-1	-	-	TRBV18	CASSPPSTNTEAFF	TGTGCCAGCTCACCACCGTCCACGAACACTGAAGCTTTCTTT
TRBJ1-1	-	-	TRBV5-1	CASSKPWQGRVTEAFF	TGCGCCAGCAGCAAGCCGTGGCAGGGGCGGGTTACTGAAGCTTTCTTT
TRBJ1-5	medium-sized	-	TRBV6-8	CASKEYNQPQHF	TGTGCCAGCAAGGAGTACAATCAGCCCCAGCATTTT
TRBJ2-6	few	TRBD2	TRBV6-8	CASRARAGGHSGANVLTF	TGTGCCAGCAGGGCCAGGGCGGGGGGTCACTCTGGGGCCAACGTCCTGACTTTC
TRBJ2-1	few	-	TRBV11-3	CASSPRTGKYNEQFF	TGTGCCAGCAGCCCCCGAACCGGGAAATACAATGAGCAGTTCTTC